This T cell receptor (beta chain) was found in a study of molecular identifiers for immune sequencing clone quantification. V was shortened by 0 bases and J by 0 bases, with 12 bases between the two germline ends. The CDR3 consists of 16 residues. Germline-derived CDR1 and CDR2 are DFQATT and SNEGSKA (reference sequence). MiXCR, run by TCRdb on the PCR reads, gives a single entry per CDR3 protein. The sample contains hundreds of thousands of distinct CDR3 sequences, 15% to 20% of which appear only once. This clonotype was picked up a small number of times. V is TRBV20-1 and J is TRBJ1-5; perhaps TRBD1 as D (6 bases). The sample comprised naive CD8+ T cells from blood, with Jurkat cell RNA spiked in. This sample's subset: FACS-sorted CD8+CD4-CCR7+CD45RA+ naive T cells. The clonotype comes from a human donor in good health. Some libraries in this study had Jurkat cell RNA spiked in. The CDR3 DNA reads as TGCAGTGCTAGAGATTGGGGAGGGGGTAGCAATCAGCCCCAGCATTTT. Residues: CSARDWGGGSNQPQHF.